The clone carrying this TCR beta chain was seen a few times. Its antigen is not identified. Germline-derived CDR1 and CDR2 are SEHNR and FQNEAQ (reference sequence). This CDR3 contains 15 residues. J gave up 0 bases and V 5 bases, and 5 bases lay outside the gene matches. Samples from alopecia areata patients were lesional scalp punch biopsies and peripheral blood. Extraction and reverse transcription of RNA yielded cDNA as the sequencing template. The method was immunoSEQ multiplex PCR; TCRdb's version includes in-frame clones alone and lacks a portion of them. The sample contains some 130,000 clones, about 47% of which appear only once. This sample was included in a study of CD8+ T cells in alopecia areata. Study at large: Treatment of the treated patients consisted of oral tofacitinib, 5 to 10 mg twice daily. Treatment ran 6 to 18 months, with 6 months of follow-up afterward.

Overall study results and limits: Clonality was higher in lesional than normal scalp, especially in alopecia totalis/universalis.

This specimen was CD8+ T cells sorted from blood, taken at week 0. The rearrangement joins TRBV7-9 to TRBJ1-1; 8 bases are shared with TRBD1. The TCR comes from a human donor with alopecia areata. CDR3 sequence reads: CASSPWTGMNTEAFF. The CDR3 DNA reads TGTGCCAGCAGCCCCTGGACAGGGATGAACACTGAAGCTTTCTTT.